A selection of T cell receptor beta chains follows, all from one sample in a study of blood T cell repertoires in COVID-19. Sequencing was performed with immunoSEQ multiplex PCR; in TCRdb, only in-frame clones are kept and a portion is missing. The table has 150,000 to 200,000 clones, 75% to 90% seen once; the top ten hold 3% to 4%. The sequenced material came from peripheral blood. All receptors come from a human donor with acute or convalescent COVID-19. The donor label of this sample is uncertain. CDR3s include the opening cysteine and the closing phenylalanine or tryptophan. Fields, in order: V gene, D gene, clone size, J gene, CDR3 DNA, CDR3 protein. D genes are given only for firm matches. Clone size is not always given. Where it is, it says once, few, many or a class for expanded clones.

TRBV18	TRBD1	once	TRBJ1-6	TGTGCCAGCTCACCATTTCTTGCACTTACGGGGACAGGGGACAGAGACTATAATTCACCCCTCCACTTT	CASSPFLALTGTGDRDYNSPLHF
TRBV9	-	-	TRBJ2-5	TGTGCCAGCAGCGTAGCTGTGGGGCCCCAAGAGACCCAGTACTTC	CASSVAVGPQETQYF
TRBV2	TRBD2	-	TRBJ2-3	TGTGCCAGCAAGCTAGCGGGGGGCACGCCCACAGATACGCAGTATTTT	CASKLAGGTPTDTQYF
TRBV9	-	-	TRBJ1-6	TGTGCCAGCAGTCGTACAGGTTCCTATAATTCACCCCTCCACTTT	CASSRTGSYNSPLHF
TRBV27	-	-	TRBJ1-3	TGTGCCAGCAGTTACACGAAACCAGGGCCGCAAACGAACGTATATTTT	CASSYTKPGPQTNVYF
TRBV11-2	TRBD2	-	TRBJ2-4	TGTGCCAGCAGCTTAGAAGCTTTAGGCGGGGGGAGGAGCATTCAGTACTTC	CASSLEALGGGRSIQYF
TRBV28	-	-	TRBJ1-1	TGTGCCAGCAGCACCGCCGGGACACACAACACTGAAGCTTTCTTT	CASSTAGTHNTEAFF
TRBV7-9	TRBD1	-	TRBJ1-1	TGTGCCAGCAGCTACTTGGCGCTAAGGGCAGGGGGAGCTTTCTTT	CASSYLALRAGGAFF
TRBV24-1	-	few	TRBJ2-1	TGTGCCACCAGTTCCAGGGGCGATGAGCAGTTCTTC	CATSSRGDEQFF
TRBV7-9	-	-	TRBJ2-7	TGTGCCAGCAGCCTGTCGGGGGAGCAGTACTTC	CASSLSGEQYF
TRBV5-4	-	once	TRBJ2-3	TGTGCCAGCAGCGCCAGGAGGGGGCAGGGGGATACGCAGTATTTT	CASSARRGQGDTQYF
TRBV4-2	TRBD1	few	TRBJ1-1	TGTGCCAGCAGTCACGACAGGGGAACTGAAGCTTTCTTT	CASSHDRGTEAFF
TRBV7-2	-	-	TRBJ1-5	TGTGCCAGCAGCTTGGATCAGGGTTTTGGTCAGCCCCAGCATTTT	CASSLDQGFGQPQHF
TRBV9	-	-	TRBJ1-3	TGTGCCAGCAGCGGGAGGGCTGGAAACACCATATATTTT	CASSGRAGNTIYF
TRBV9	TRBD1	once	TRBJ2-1	TGTGCCAGCAGCCAGGCGACAGGGCACAATGAGCAGTTCTTC	CASSQATGHNEQFF
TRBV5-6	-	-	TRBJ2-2	TGTGCCAGCAGCTACAGGGTGGAAGGCACCGGGGAGCTGTTTTTT	CASSYRVEGTGELFF
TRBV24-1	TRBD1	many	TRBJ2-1	TGTGCCACCAGTGATACGGGACAGGAGAAGAGTAATGAGCAGTTCTTC	CATSDTGQEKSNEQFF
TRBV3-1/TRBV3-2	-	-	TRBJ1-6	TGTGCCAGCAGCTCCGGGGTCGCCGGTAATTCACCCCTCCACTTT	CASSSGVAGNSPLHF
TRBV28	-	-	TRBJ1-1	TGTGCCAGCAGTTTACCCCTCCGCGGCACTGAAGCTTTCTTT	CASSLPLRGTEAFF
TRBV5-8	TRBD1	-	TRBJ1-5	TGTGCCAGCAGCTTGGGGTACAGGGGGCTAGGGCCCCAGCATTTT	CASSLGYRGLGPQHF
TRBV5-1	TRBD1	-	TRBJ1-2	TGCGCCAGCAGCTCCTTCTCGACAGGGAACTATGGCTACACCTTC	CASSSFSTGNYGYTF
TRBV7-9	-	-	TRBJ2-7	TGTGCCAGCAGCCCCTTTGCAGCGGGCGGCTACGAGCAGTACTTC	CASSPFAAGGYEQYF
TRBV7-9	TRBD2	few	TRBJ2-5	TGTGCCAGCAGCCAAGGACTAGCGGGGACAGAGACCCAGTACTTC	CASSQGLAGTETQYF
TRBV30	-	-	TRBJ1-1	TGTGCCTCCGGGGGACGCACTGAAGCTTTCTTT	CASGGRTEAFF
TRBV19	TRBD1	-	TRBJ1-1	TGTGCCAGTACCCCCGACAGGGGGATGAAAACTTTCTTT	CASTPDRGMKTFF
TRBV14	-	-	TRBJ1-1	TGTGCCAGCAGCCACGGCGGGGGACGGACGATTGACACTGAAGCTTTCTTT	CASSHGGGRTIDTEAFF
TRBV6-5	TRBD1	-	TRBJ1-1	TGTGCCAGTCTGACAGGGCTGAACACTGAAGCTTTCTTT	CASLTGLNTEAFF
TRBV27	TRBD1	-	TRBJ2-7	TGTGCCAGCAGTTCGAGTTTGGGGACAGGAATACGCAGCTCCTACGAGCAGTACTTC	CASSSSLGTGIRSSYEQYF
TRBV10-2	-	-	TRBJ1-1	TGCGCCAGCATCCCGAGAGAAACCGGGAACACTGAAGCTTTCTTT	CASIPRETGNTEAFF
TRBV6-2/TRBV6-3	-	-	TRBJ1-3	TGTGCCAGCAGTTACGGACAGCTCTCTGGAAACACCATATATTTT	CASSYGQLSGNTIYF
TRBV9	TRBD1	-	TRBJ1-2	TGTGCCAGCAGCGGGAGACAGGGCCACTATGGCTACACCTTC	CASSGRQGHYGYTF
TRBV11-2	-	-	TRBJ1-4	TGTGCCAGCAGCCCTGGGGCACTTCCTTTGGAGGAAAAACTGTTTTTT	CASSPGALPLEEKLFF
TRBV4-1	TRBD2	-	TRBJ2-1	TGCGCCAGCAGCCAAGGCCCCAGCGGGGGGGCCGGTTACAATGAGCAGTTCTTC	CASSQGPSGGAGYNEQFF
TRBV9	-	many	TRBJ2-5	TGTGCCAGCAGCGTAGGGAGTGGGGGGAATCAAGAGACCCAGTACTTC	CASSVGSGGNQETQYF
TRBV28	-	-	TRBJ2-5	TGTGCCAGCAAATCCTCCCGGACAGAATATACACAAGAGACCCAGTACTTC	CASKSSRTEYTQETQYF
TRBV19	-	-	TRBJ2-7	TGTGCCAGTAGTGGTACACGCACCAACTACGAGCAGTACTTC	CASSGTRTNYEQYF